This entry lists 25 T cell receptor beta chains sequenced from one sample in a study of identical twins. MiXCR was run by TCRdb on the 5' RACE reads, yielding one entry per CDR3 protein. The sample shows about 550,000 distinct CDR3 sequences, 20% to 25% of them seen only once. These same data were also listed under a study on yellow fever vaccine responses in identical twins.

The sequenced sample was CD4+ T cells sorted from blood. These receptors all stem from a woman aged 18-35 years in good health.

This clonotype was picked up a small number of times. This chain uses TRBV6-5 with TRBJ1-1; perhaps TRBD1 as D (6 bases). The V end lost 4 bases, the J end lost 2 bases, and 11 bases lay between the germline ends. This CDR3 spans 14 amino acids. Looked up from germline, CDR1 is MNHEY and CDR2 is SVGAGI. The chain's CDR3 is CASSFPGVNTEAFF. As DNA, the CDR3 is TGTGCCAGCAGTTTCCCAGGGGTAAACACTGAAGCTTTCTTT.

This clonotype has a handful of counts. The chain has TRBV20-1 and TRBJ2-2; D is unresolved. The CDR3 totals 11 residues. CDR1 and CDR2 from the germline V gene are DFQATT and SNEGSKA (reference sequence). Trimming removed 3 bases from V and 6 bases from J, with 5 bases in between. CDR3 bases: TGCAGTGCTAGTTGGGCCGGGGAGCTGTTTTTT. Translated: CSASWAGELFF.

The V call is TRBV11-2, the J call TRBJ2-7; D may be TRBD2 (7 bases). Germline-derived CDR1 and CDR2 are SGHAT and FQNNGV. The V end was cut by 5 bases, the J end by 3 bases, with 17 bases between. The CDR3 length is 15 residues. This chain's CDR3 is CASSLLGGGVYEQYV. For the CDR3, the DNA is TGTGCCAGCAGCCTCCTAGGGGGGGGCGTCTACGAGCAGTACGTC.

The gene calls are TRBV9 and TRBJ1-1; TRBD1 matches at 8 bases. The junction had 12 bases not matched to a gene; V was cut back by 3 bases and J by 8 bases. The CDR3 is made up of 15 amino acids. Per the germline V gene, CDR1 is SGDLS and CDR2 is YYNGEE. This CDR3 is CASSATQGAGDEAFF. The CDR3 DNA is TGTGCCAGCAGCGCAACCCAGGGGGCGGGTGACGAAGCTTTCTTT.

The V call is TRBV3-1, the J call TRBJ2-2; 9 nucleotides match TRBD2. Germline V CDR1 and CDR2: LGHDT, YNNKEL (reference sequence). This CDR3 region has 15 residues. V lost 2 bases, J lost 6 bases, and 4 bases stayed unmatched. The CDR3 coding sequence is TGTGCCAGCAGCCAAATAGCGGGAGTTCCCGGGGAGCTGTTTTTT. Amino acids: CASSQIAGVPGELFF.

This clonotype has more than one count but fewer than ten. V gene TRBV5-1 combines with J gene TRBJ1-6; D perhaps matches TRBD1 (5 bases). The CDR3 spans 18 residues. The germline V gene encodes CDR1 SGHRS and CDR2 YFSETQ. The V gene lost 4 bases and the J gene lost 6 bases, with 23 bases spanning the gap. CDR3 sequence: CASSGGSVPGLANSPLHF. The CDR3 DNA sequence: TGCGCCAGCAGCGGAGGGAGTGTTCCGGGACTCGCTAATTCACCCCTCCACTTT.

The rearrangement joins TRBV18 to TRBJ2-7; 9 bases agree with TRBD1. V lost 5 bases, J lost 6 bases, and 11 bases stayed unmatched. Germline assignment: CDR1 KGHSH and CDR2 LQKENI. The CDR3 covers 15 residues. CDR3 residues: CASSREGTGTLEQYF. The CDR3 DNA reads TGTGCCAGCTCAAGAGAGGGGACAGGGACCCTCGAGCAGTACTTC. The full variable domain, with the rest looked up from reference TRBV18 and TRBJ2-7, is NAGVMQNPRHLVRRRGQEARLRCSPMKGHSHVYWYRQLPEEGLKFMVYLQKENIIDESGMPKERFSAEFPKEGPSILRIQQVVRGDSAAYFCASSREGTGTLEQYFGPGTRLTVT.

This sequence joins TRBV6-2 or TRBV6-3 and TRBJ2-7; D call uncertain. The CDR3 sequence is 15 residues long. Germline CDR1 MNHEY, CDR2 SVGEGT. Trimming cost V 1 base and J 3 bases, with 13 bases left between them. This chain's CDR3 is CASSYLSRTNYEQYF. For the CDR3, the DNA is TGTGCCAGCAGTTACTTATCGAGGACCAACTACGAGCAGTACTTC.

In nucleotides, the CDR3 is TGCGCCAGCAGCCAAGCGACTAGTTGGGAGACCCAGTACTTC. It is translated as CASSQATSWETQYF. This chain connects TRBV4-1 to TRBJ2-5, with D possibly TRBD2 on 6 matching bases. The germline CDR1 and CDR2 sequences are MGHRA and YSYEKL. The CDR3 contains 14 residues. Trimming left V 1 base short and J 5 bases short, with 11 bases between.

V usage is TRBV7-8 and J usage is TRBJ2-1; 10 bases align to TRBD2. Looked up from germline, CDR1 is SGHVS and CDR2 is FQNEAQ. The CDR3 contains 19 residues. Trimming at V came to 1 base and at J to 4 bases, leaving 13 bases not matched to a gene. CDR3 sequence (DNA): TGTGCCAGCAGCTTAGGGCTAGCGGGAGAGTGGGCCCTTTACAATGAGCAGTTCTTC. It encodes CASSLGLAGEWALYNEQFF. The full variable domain, in which reference TRBV7-8 and TRBJ2-1 provide the parts outside the CDR3, is GAGVSQSPRYKVAKRGQDVALRCDPISGHVSLFWYQQALGQGPEFLTYFQNEAQLDKSGLPSDRFFAERPEGSVSTLKIQRTQQEDSAVYLCASSLGLAGEWALYNEQFFGPGTRLTVL.

The chain uses TRBV6-1 and TRBJ2-7; TRBD2 might be the D (7 bases). This CDR3 has 16 residues. CDR1 is MNHNS, CDR2 SASEGT, per germline. With 6 bases removed from V and 0 bases from J, the gap between germline ends came to 18 bases. Here the CDR3 reads CASRALGAGDSYEQYF. The CDR3 DNA follows: TGTGCCAGCAGAGCGTTGGGGGCGGGAGACTCCTACGAGCAGTACTTC.

The chain recombines TRBV3-1 with TRBJ2-1, with no clear D. The germline V gene encodes CDR1 LGHDT and CDR2 YNNKEL (reference sequence). The CDR3 spans 13 residues. V dropped 1 base and J dropped 2 bases, with 3 bases sitting between them. CDR3 protein: CASSQGTYNEQFF. In DNA form, the CDR3 reads TGTGCCAGCAGCCAAGGGACCTACAATGAGCAGTTCTTC.

The rearrangement joins TRBV10-3 to TRBJ2-6, with D possibly being TRBD2 (6 bases). Germline-derived CDR1 and CDR2 are ENHRY and SYGVKD. The CDR3 loop spans 18 amino acids. V was cut by 6 bases and J by 0 bases, with 18 bases left in between. CDR3 loop: CAIRPGSSANSGANVLTF. The CDR3 DNA is TGTGCCATCAGGCCGGGGTCTAGCGCTAACTCTGGGGCCAACGTCCTGACTTTC.

The chain combines TRBV5-1 with TRBJ1-1, with TRBD1 matching over 9 bases. V lost 4 bases and J lost 11; bases outside the gene matches: 9. This CDR3 has 13 residues. CDR1 SGHRS and CDR2 YFSETQ come from the germline V gene. CDR3 DNA: TGCGCCAGCAGCCAAGGGCCGGGGACAGGGGCTTTCTTT. Translating gives CASSQGPGTGAFF.

This clonotype was seen a single time. The chain links TRBV7-9 to TRBJ2-3; unclear D gene. CDR3 length equals 16 residues. Trimming took off 5 bases at V and 2 bases at J, with 17 bases between the two ends. CDR1 and CDR2 from the germline V gene are SEHNR and FQNEAQ (reference sequence). The CDR3 DNA sequence: TGTGCCAGCAGCCCCAGACTCTCGGAGTACACAGATACGCAGTATTTT. Translated: CASSPRLSEYTDTQYF.

The chain is built from TRBV5-1 and TRBJ2-1, with TRBD2 identical over 10 bases. The trim removed 5 bases at V and 5 bases at J, leaving 4 bases unmatched. CDR1 is SGHRS and CDR2 is YFSETQ in the germline V gene. The CDR3 has 14 amino acids. CDR3 nucleotides: TGCGCCAGCAGTACTAGCGGGGTTAACAATGAGCAGTTCTTC. Translation: CASSTSGVNNEQFF.

The rearrangement uses TRBV11-2 and TRBJ1-6, with a tentative D call TRBD1 (6 bases). The V end was cut by 3 bases, the J end by 10 bases, with 10 bases between. CDR3 size: 13 residues. CDR1 is SGHAT and CDR2 is FQNNGV in the germline V gene. The CDR3: CASSFQGQSPLHF. The CDR3 DNA is TGTGCCAGCAGCTTTCAGGGGCAATCACCCCTCCACTTT.

The chain links TRBV5-1 to TRBJ1-1, with 11 bases fitting TRBD1. J gave up 4 bases and V 4 bases, and 6 bases lay outside the gene matches. Germline V lookup: CDR1 SGHRS, CDR2 YFSETQ. This CDR3 spans 15 amino acids. The CDR3 DNA follows: TGCGCCAGCAGCGCCGGACAGGGGGCGGTCACTGAAGCTTTCTTT. Translation: CASSAGQGAVTEAFF.

This clonotype was counted between two and nine times. CDR3 sequence: CASSPGQRGVLWGTQYF. CDR3 nucleotides: TGCGCCAGCAGCCCGGGCCAGCGGGGGGTACTCTGGGGTACGCAGTATTTT. The chain combines TRBV5-1 with TRBJ2-3, with 9 bases that match TRBD2. Germline assignment: CDR1 SGHRS and CDR2 YFSETQ. Unmatched junction bases numbered 17, after V lost 4 bases and J lost 8 bases. The CDR3 length is 17 residues.

This clonotype was picked up a small number of times. The chain uses TRBV20-1 and TRBJ2-7; 10 bases line up with TRBD1. V trimming: 1 base; J trimming: 0 bases; junction bases outside the gene matches: 3. The CDR3 is made up of 15 amino acids. CDR1 DFQATT and CDR2 SNEGSKA come from the germline V gene (reference sequence). The DNA of the CDR3 is TGCAGTGCTAGAGGGGGGACAGGGGCCTCCTACGAGCAGTACTTC. Its translation: CSARGGTGASYEQYF.

The chain couples TRBV7-8 to TRBJ1-1, with 7 bases matching TRBD1. The length of the CDR3 is 14 residues. Germline values: CDR1 SGHVS, CDR2 FQNEAQ. V trimming: 5 bases; J trimming: 7 bases; junction bases outside the gene matches: 10. In DNA, the CDR3 is TGTGCCAGCAGCAAGCGACAGGGCCAAGGTGAAGCTTTCTTT. Its translation: CASSKRQGQGEAFF. The whole variable domain, filled in from reference TRBV7-8 and TRBJ1-1, reads GAGVSQSPRYKVAKRGQDVALRCDPISGHVSLFWYQQALGQGPEFLTYFQNEAQLDKSGLPSDRFFAERPEGSVSTLKIQRTQQEDSAVYLCASSKRQGQGEAFFGQGTRLTVV.

The table lists this clonotype with a few counts. V is TRBV6-1 and J is TRBJ2-7, with 8 bases fitting TRBD2. The germline CDR1 and CDR2 sequences are MNHNS and SASEGT. The trim removed 7 bases at V and 2 bases at J, leaving 10 bases unmatched. The CDR3 runs 15 residues. CDR3 in DNA: TGTGCCAGCACCCTGGAAAGCGGGGGAACCTACGAGCAGTACGTC. Protein: CASTLESGGTYEQYV.

The J gene is TRBJ2-1, the V gene TRBV11-1; D could derive from TRBD1 or TRBD2 (5 bases each). V was pared by 0 bases and J by 7 bases, with 22 bases between. The CDR3 runs 18 residues. The V gene's germline CDR1 is SGHAT and CDR2 FQDESV (reference sequence). CDR3 sequence reads: CASSLALMRDEGRNEQFF. The CDR3 nucleotides read TGTGCCAGCAGCTTAGCGCTTATGCGTGATGAGGGGCGGAATGAGCAGTTCTTC.

This clonotype has more than one count but fewer than ten. The CDR3 here is CASSQTMYGYTF. Here the CDR3 DNA reads TGCGCCAGCAGCCAAACAATGTATGGCTACACCTTC. The chain is built from TRBV5-1 and TRBJ1-2; D not resolved. The germline gives CDR1 SGHRS, CDR2 YFSETQ. V lost 4 bases, J lost 5 bases, and 9 bases lay in between. This CDR3 has 12 residues.

The chain combines TRBV28 with TRBJ2-3; 8 bases align to TRBD2. In germline, CDR1 is MDHEN, CDR2 SYDVKM. This CDR3 comprises 15 residues. J was trimmed by 4 bases and V by 5 bases; bases with no gene match: 8. CDR3 in DNA: TGTGCCAGCAGTCCTGAGCGGGAGAGCTCAGATACGCAGTATTTT. It is translated as CASSPERESSDTQYF.